What follows is one TCR beta chain and its context. Profiling relied on immunoSEQ multiplex PCR, and the TCRdb table lists in-frame clones only, not all of them. The table lists under 200,000 clones, approximately 90% of them singletons. These data are taken from a study of blood T cell repertoires in COVID-19. Study information: Researchers got acute and convalescent COVID-19 samples from the United States, Italy and Spain.

The CDR3 contains 15 residues. Germline assignment: CDR1 MGHDK and CDR2 SYGVNS. Trimming stripped 0 bases from V and 4 bases from J, with 9 bases between. The sequence came from a man between 18 and 29 years old with active or convalescent COVID-19. The sequenced sample was peripheral blood. The genes are TRBV25-1 and TRBJ2-2; D gene unclear. The CDR3 sequence is CASSEYSPGTGELFF. CDR3 sequence (DNA): TGTGCCAGCAGTGAATATAGCCCTGGCACCGGGGAGCTGTTTTTT.